These 29 T cell receptor beta chains were sequenced from one sample in a study of identical twins. TCRdb fed the 5' RACE reads into MiXCR, producing one record per CDR3 protein. Found here are around 340,000 distinct CDR3 sequences, more than 9% of them singletons; the top ten hold approximately 7.5%. These data also featured in a second study, about yellow fever vaccine responses in identical twins.

Input material: CD8+ T cells sorted from blood. The receptors stem from a woman aged 18-29 years in good health.

This chain joins TRBV27 and TRBJ2-2; 8 nucleotides agree with TRBD1. The V and J ends lost 2 bases and 6 bases, in that order; junction bases with no gene match: 5. This CDR3 has 15 residues. Germline CDR1 reads MNHEY; CDR2 reads SMNVEV (reference sequence). DNA of the CDR3: TGTGCCAGCAGTTTAGGACAGGGTGTCTCCGGGGAGCTGTTTTTT. Its translation is CASSLGQGVSGELFF.

This clonotype has at least ten counts. The chain carries TRBV28 and TRBJ2-1; 9 bases match TRBD2. The CDR3 spans 15 residues. The germline V gene has CDR1 MDHEN and CDR2 SYDVKM. With 1 base clipped from V and 5 bases from J, the junction kept 3 bases outside the gene matches. The CDR3 coding sequence is TGTGCCAGCAGTTTATCAATAGCGGGAGACAATGAGCAGTTCTTC. Protein: CASSLSIAGDNEQFF. Drawing the rest from reference TRBV28 and TRBJ2-1, the complete variable domain is DVKVTQSSRYLVKRTGEKVFLECVQDMDHENMFWYRQDPGLGLRLIYFSYDVKMKEKGDIPEGYSVSREKKERFSLILESASTNQTSMYLCASSLSIAGDNEQFFGPGTRLTVL.

The rearrangement links TRBV11-2 to TRBJ2-7; tentative D call: TRBD2 (5 bases). From germline, CDR1 is SGHAT and CDR2 FQNNGV. This CDR3 has 13 residues. V was clipped by 7 bases and J by 6 bases, with 16 bases between them. CDR3 DNA sequence: TGTGCCAGCACACCAGAGGGTGAAGTCGAGCAGTACGTC. This encodes CASTPEGEVEQYV.

This chain connects TRBV28 to TRBJ2-7; 7 nucleotides match TRBD1. Trimming at V came to 8 bases and at J to 0 bases, leaving 13 bases not matched to a gene. This CDR3 is built from 16 residues. CDR1 is MDHEN, CDR2 SYDVKM, per germline. The CDR3 DNA reads as TGTGCCAGCTCCAAAGGGGGACAGTATGTCTCCTACGAGCAGTACGTC. Translating gives CASSKGGQYVSYEQYV.

The genes are TRBV2 and TRBJ2-2; D could derive from TRBD1 or TRBD2 (5 bases each). CDR3 length: 17 residues. Trimming removed 3 bases from V and 6 bases from J, with 20 bases in between. Germline CDR1 SNHLY, CDR2 FYNNEI. CDR3 in DNA: TGTGCCAGCAGTGAGTCGCGGGCAGGGAAACGGGCCGGGGAGCTGTTTTTT. Its protein product is CASSESRAGKRAGELFF.

The rearrangement uses TRBV2 and TRBJ2-7; D gene ambiguous. This CDR3 has 14 amino acids. Trimming removed 10 bases from V and 2 bases from J, with 18 bases in between. Germline V gene data show CDR1 as SNHLY and CDR2 as FYNNEI. This chain's CDR3 is CAMHRAAGPYEQYV. CDR3 coding DNA: TGTGCCATGCACCGGGCAGCTGGACCCTACGAGCAGTACGTC.

This clonotype was counted only a few times. The chain couples TRBV27 to TRBJ2-1, with TRBD2 as a possible D gene (5 bases). The germline V gene encodes CDR1 MNHEY and CDR2 SMNVEV (reference sequence). This CDR3 comprises 14 residues. Trimming stripped 2 bases from V and 14 bases from J, with 19 bases between. The CDR3 loop is CASSLIGEGLSEFF. The CDR3, as DNA: TGTGCCAGCAGTTTAATCGGCGAAGGACTTTCGGAGTTCTTC.

The J gene is TRBJ2-1, the V gene TRBV20-1, with 9 bases matching TRBD1. J gave up 4 bases and V 0 bases, and 4 bases lay outside the gene matches. This CDR3 spans 15 amino acids. Germline V gene data show CDR1 as DFQATT and CDR2 as SNEGSKA (reference sequence). Written as DNA, the CDR3 is TGCAGTGCTAGAGATGTGGGACAGGGATACAATGAGCAGTTCTTC. Its protein product is CSARDVGQGYNEQFF.

The V gene is TRBV6-2 or TRBV6-3, the J gene TRBJ2-1; 7 nucleotides match TRBD2. Germline-derived CDR1 and CDR2 are MNHEY and SVGEGT. CDR3 size: 16 residues. The V segment lost 4 bases and the J segment 7 bases; nucleotides outside the gene matches: 13. For the CDR3, the DNA is TGTGCCAGCAGTTCTTCCGGGACTACCTCATGGAATGAGCAGTTCTTC. Protein: CASSSSGTTSWNEQFF.

The rearrangement uses TRBV6-1 and TRBJ2-5; 10 bases are a match to TRBD2. The CDR3 extends over 13 amino acids. Germline CDR1 is MNHNS and CDR2 is SASEGT. The V and J ends lost 10 bases and 2 bases, in that order; junction bases with no gene match: 4. The CDR3 coding sequence is TGTGCCACCATGACTAGCGGGCAAGAGACCCAGTACTTC. It codes for CATMTSGQETQYF.

This clonotype has a handful of counts. The CDR3 sequence is CATSFGRGRNEQFF. CDR3 bases: TGTGCCACCAGCTTTGGAAGGGGGCGGAATGAGCAGTTCTTC. The V call is TRBV15, the J call TRBJ2-1; the match to TRBD1 covers 7 bases. The CDR3 length is 14 residues. Germline V gene lookup returns CDR1 LNHNV and CDR2 YYDKDF (reference sequence). After removal of 5 bases from V and 7 bases from J, the junction contained 8 bases not matched to a gene.

The rearrangement links TRBV7-9 to TRBJ2-7; no clear D. Trimming took 5 bases from V and 2 from J, leaving 13 bases between them. This CDR3 has 14 residues. Germline CDR1 is SEHNR and CDR2 is FQNEAQ (reference sequence). In nucleotides, the CDR3 is TGTGCCAGCAGCCCCCGGGTCTTTCCCTACGAGCAGTACTTC. Its protein product is CASSPRVFPYEQYF.

This clonotype was observed at least ten times. The chain has TRBV29-1 and TRBJ2-7, with a weak D call TRBD1 (6 bases). Germline CDR1 and CDR2: SQVTM and ANQGSEA. V gave up 5 bases and J gave up 1 base, with 15 bases separating them. The CDR3 contains 14 residues. The CDR3, as DNA: TGCAGCGTTCTTGGCGAAAGGGGGTCCTACGAGCAGTACTTC. Translation gives CSVLGERGSYEQYF.

The sample holds a few counts of this clonotype. The V call is TRBV6-1, the J call TRBJ2-3, with D tentatively TRBD1 (8 bases). Between the trimmed V and J ends, which lost 6 bases and 1 base, there was a span of 14 bases. The CDR3 spans 15 residues. The germline CDR1 and CDR2 sequences are MNHNS and SASEGT. CDR3 region: CASRREGQGTDTQYF. The CDR3 DNA sequence: TGTGCCAGCAGAAGGGAGGGACAGGGCACAGATACGCAGTATTTT.

The chain has TRBV15 and TRBJ2-2, with D uncertain. Germline CDR1 is LNHNV and CDR2 is YYDKDF (reference sequence). V was trimmed by 1 base and J by 7 bases, leaving 1 base between them. The CDR3 has 11 residues. In nucleotides, the CDR3 is TGTGCCACCAGCAGAGGCGGGGAGCTGTTTTTT. It codes for CATSRGGELFF.

There are a few counts of this clonotype. The chain links TRBV7-8 to TRBJ2-7; D perhaps matches TRBD1 (6 bases). The CDR3 totals 15 residues. Germline V CDR1 and CDR2: SGHVS, FQNEAQ. Trimming cost V 2 bases and J 3 bases, with 14 bases left between them. The CDR3 loop reads CASSLNGGRGYEQYF. The CDR3 DNA sequence: TGTGCCAGCAGCTTAAACGGCGGCAGGGGCTACGAGCAGTACTTC.

This clonotype was seen only a few times. V and J are TRBV7-3 and TRBJ2-1; a weak D match, TRBD2 (5 bases). The CDR3 has 13 residues. The V gene's germline CDR1 is SGHTA and CDR2 FQGTGA. Trimming left V 5 bases short and J 6 bases short, with 11 bases between. CDR3: CASSRTSLNEQFF. CDR3 sequence (DNA): TGTGCCAGCAGCCGAACTAGTCTCAATGAGCAGTTCTTC.

This rearrangement joins TRBV29-1 to TRBJ2-5; D possibly corresponds to TRBD1 (6 bases). V lost 6 bases to trimming and J lost 5 bases, with 19 bases between them. The CDR3 spans 14 residues. From germline, CDR1 is SQVTM and CDR2 ANQGSEA. DNA for the CDR3: TGCAGCGTCGAAACAGGGTCGGGGCGGGAGACCCAGTACTTC. This encodes CSVETGSGRETQYF.

This sequence joins TRBV13 and TRBJ2-5, with a weak D call TRBD2 (5 bases). This CDR3 has 17 residues. CDR1 is PRHDT, CDR2 FYEKMQ, per germline (reference sequence). The V end was cut by 0 bases, the J end by 0 bases, with 14 bases between. The CDR3 reads CASSLGPGPSHQETQYF. CDR3 in DNA: TGTGCCAGCAGCTTAGGACCGGGCCCTAGCCACCAAGAGACCCAGTACTTC.

This clonotype was seen ten or more times. V and J are TRBV29-1 and TRBJ1-1; D possibly corresponds to TRBD1 (5 bases). Germline V gene data show CDR1 as SQVTM and CDR2 as ANQGSEA. The CDR3 covers 13 residues. The ends were cut back, 4 bases at V and 5 bases at J, with 14 bases in the middle. The CDR3 here is CSVGAEWGTEAFF. The CDR3 DNA is TGCAGCGTTGGGGCCGAATGGGGGACTGAAGCTTTCTTT.

In its sample, this clonotype was seen a few times. The CDR3: CASSLSGGESWETQYF. CDR3 sequence (DNA): TGTGCCAGCAGCTTATCGGGGGGAGAGAGTTGGGAGACCCAGTACTTC. The rearrangement links TRBV7-3 to TRBJ2-5, with 7 bases fitting TRBD2. The V and J ends lost 2 bases and 5 bases, in that order; junction bases with no gene match: 11. The germline CDR1 and CDR2 sequences are SGHTA and FQGTGA. The CDR3 consists of 16 residues. Combining the CDR3 with reference TRBV7-3 and TRBJ2-5 gives the whole variable domain GAGVSQTPSNKVTEKGKYVELRCDPISGHTALYWYRQSLGQGPEFLIYFQGTGAADDSGLPNDRFFAVRPEGSVSTLKIQRTERGDSAVYLCASSLSGGESWETQYFGPGTRLLVL.

V usage is TRBV19 and J usage is TRBJ1-5, with 7 bases aligning to TRBD1. Germline trimming cut 4 bases from V and 2 bases from J; bases unmatched to any gene: 2. This CDR3 has 14 amino acids. Germline V gene data show CDR1 as LNHDA and CDR2 as SQIVND (reference sequence). The CDR3 nucleotides are TGTGCCAGTAGTACGACAGGGCGCAATCAGCCCCAGCATTTT. This encodes CASSTTGRNQPQHF.

This clonotype was detected only a few times. V usage is TRBV27 and J usage is TRBJ2-7, with D possibly being TRBD2 (5 bases). Trimming left V 2 bases short and J 5 bases short, with 10 bases between. The CDR3 sequence is 13 residues long. The germline gives CDR1 MNHEY, CDR2 SMNVEV (reference sequence). The CDR3 protein is CASSLGPGNEQYF. The CDR3 nucleotides are TGTGCCAGCAGTTTAGGTCCGGGGAACGAGCAGTACTTC.

This clonotype was found a few times. This chain links TRBV12-3 or TRBV12-4 with TRBJ2-1; 7 nucleotides line up with TRBD1. This CDR3 has 18 amino acids. Losses at the gene ends were 8 bases for V and 2 bases for J; bases not matched to a gene: 18. This chain's CDR3 is CASLGKLGGDVAYNEQFF. The CDR3 DNA is TGTGCCAGCCTCGGCAAACTAGGGGGCGACGTTGCCTACAATGAGCAGTTCTTC.

There are a few counts of this clonotype. The V and J genes are TRBV9 and TRBJ1-1, with TRBD1 as a possible D gene (5 bases). The CDR3 length is 17 residues. V was shortened by 0 bases and J by 2 bases, with 17 bases between the two germline ends. Germline V CDR1 and CDR2: SGDLS, YYNGEE. The DNA of the CDR3 is TGTGCCAGCAGCGTAGCTGTCGGAAGGGGACGTAACACTGAAGCTTTCTTT. Translating it yields CASSVAVGRGRNTEAFF.

This clonotype was picked up many times. The DNA of the CDR3 is TGTGCCAGCAGTCCAACAGGGCAGGGCTACACCTTC. Protein product: CASSPTGQGYTF. The V gene is TRBV27, the J gene TRBJ1-2; TRBD1 is a possible D gene (6 bases). Trimming left V 5 bases short and J 8 bases short, with 12 bases between. This CDR3 is built from 12 residues. Germline V gene data show CDR1 as MNHEY and CDR2 as SMNVEV (reference sequence).

J is TRBJ1-2 and V is TRBV2, with TRBD1 identical over 7 bases. The CDR3 is 16 amino acids. Per the germline V gene, CDR1 is SNHLY and CDR2 is FYNNEI. The J segment lost 0 bases and the V segment lost 3 bases, leaving 7 bases of the junction unmatched. CDR3 sequence reads: CASSDPSTGTNYGYTF. In DNA, the CDR3 is TGTGCCAGCAGTGATCCTTCGACAGGGACTAACTATGGCTACACCTTC.

This clonotype was found many times. The chain is built from TRBV5-1 and TRBJ2-7, with TRBD2 matching over 8 bases. This CDR3 contains 14 residues. J gave up 0 bases and V 2 bases, and 1 base lay outside the gene matches. Germline V gene lookup returns CDR1 SGHRS and CDR2 YFSETQ. DNA of the CDR3: TGCGCCAGCAGCTTAACTAGCGGCTCCTACGAGCAGTACTTC. Amino acids: CASSLTSGSYEQYF. Drawing the rest from reference TRBV5-1 and TRBJ2-7, the complete variable domain is KAGVTQTPRYLIKTRGQQVTLSCSPISGHRSVSWYQQTPGQGLQFLFEYFSETQRNKGNFPGRFSGRQFSNSRSEMNVSTLELGDSALYLCASSLTSGSYEQYFGPGTRLTVT.

V usage is TRBV29-1 and J usage is TRBJ2-5; tentative D call: TRBD1 (6 bases). In germline, CDR1 is SQVTM, CDR2 ANQGSEA. V lost 0 bases to trimming and J lost 0 bases, with 14 bases between them. The CDR3 contains 16 residues. The CDR3 sequence: CSVEEEQGPHQETQYF. CDR3 in DNA: TGCAGCGTTGAAGAGGAGCAGGGGCCCCACCAAGAGACCCAGTACTTC.